This TCR beta chain was captured by sequencing in a study of blood T cell repertoires in COVID-19. Overall study context: Whether acute or convalescent, the COVID-19 samples came from the United States, Italy and Spain.

In the study's own analysis: Using reference gene primer amplification, nucleated cell counts were estimated. The data were produced by immunoSEQ multiplex PCR, yet TCRdb's version contains in-frame clones alone and is incomplete. V, J and clone size reflect that table, while D and trimming were determined from the DNA. The table shows under 150,000 clones, with around four fifths occurring only once. The CDR3 totals 15 residues. V was clipped by 5 bases and J by 10 bases; unmatched bases: 8. The V gene's germline CDR1 is SGHTA and CDR2 FQGNSA. The receptor was isolated from a middle-aged woman with acute or convalescent COVID-19. The sequenced material came from peripheral blood. V is TRBV7-2 and J is TRBJ1-6, with 10 bases matching TRBD1. The CDR3 protein is CASSIRQGARSPLHF. The CDR3 coding sequence is TGTGCCAGCAGCATCCGACAGGGGGCACGGTCACCCCTCCACTTT. Drawing the rest from reference TRBV7-2 and TRBJ1-6, the complete variable domain is GAGVSQSPSNKVTEKGKDVELRCDPISGHTALYWYRQSLGQGLEFLIYFQGNSAPDKSGLPSDRFSAERTGGSVSTLTIQRTQQEDSAVYLCASSIRQGARSPLHFGNGTRLTVT.